This entry is about one TCR beta chain. Its antigen remains unknown. Random hexamers were used to reverse transcribe the RNA input (about 0.45 to 1 ug). Across 54 Vbeta and 13 Jbeta, TCR beta CDR3 was amplified with immunoSEQ multiplex PCR. TCRdb re-called the immunoSEQ multiplex PCR reads with MiXCR, one entry per CDR3 protein. The sample lists around 170,000 distinct CDR3 sequences, 94% seen once, with 0.12% in the top ten. Germline assignment: CDR1 LNHDA and CDR2 SQIVND (reference sequence). The V end was cut by 0 bases, the J end by 5 bases, with 10 bases between. The CDR3 has 14 amino acids. Diagnostic criteria defined recently for definite or probable disease were met by the Susac syndrome patients. This entry belongs to a study of CD8 T cells in Susac syndrome. About the research overall: Treatment status at blood draw for the Susac syndrome patients was therapy-naive, corticosteroids, or intravenous immunoglobulin alone. Study results and caveats: The authors acknowledged that the study's TCR sequencing and HLA analysis involved relatively few individuals.

This chain links TRBV19 with TRBJ2-5; D unclear. This receptor was taken from a human donor with Susac syndrome. Source material: CD4+ T cells from PBMCs. The CDR3 region is CASSIDQFRETQYF. CDR3 nucleotides: TGTGCCAGTAGTATAGATCAGTTCCGGGAGACCCAGTACTTC.